This T cell receptor (beta chain) was recovered during a study of monozygotic twins with inflammatory bowel disease. Study-wide results and limits: Discordant twins had repertoire similarity that did not differ from that of concordant twins, possibly from limited power.

With no T cell sorting beforehand, total RNA was isolated from whole blood. The CDR3 extends over 15 amino acids. Germline-derived CDR1 and CDR2 are GTSNPN and SVGIG (reference sequence). Starting material for each TCR library was around 3.5 ug of total RNA. The authors ran two nested PCRs of around 15 and 10 cycles on TCRalpha and TCRbeta cDNA. TCRdb reprocessed the 5' RACE reads; each CDR3 protein has one entry and no DNA is given. Recorded here are around 400,000 distinct CDR3 sequences; the top ten clones represent less than 2.5%. Note on this clonotype: What it binds is not known.

Sequencing used blood. This TCR was recovered from a human donor with ulcerative colitis or Crohn's disease, or a healthy co-twin of an affected twin (not recorded which). This chain uses TRBV30 with TRBJ2-2; the D call of TRBD2 rests on TCRdb alone, since no DNA is present to check it. CDR3: CAWSVGLTNTGELFF. Combining the CDR3 with reference TRBV30 and TRBJ2-2 gives the whole variable domain SQTIHQWPATLVQPVGSPLSLECTVEGTSNPNLYWYRQAAGRGLQLLFYSVGIGQISSEVPQNLSASRPQDRQFILSSKKLLLSDSGFYLCAWSVGLTNTGELFFGEGSRLTVL.